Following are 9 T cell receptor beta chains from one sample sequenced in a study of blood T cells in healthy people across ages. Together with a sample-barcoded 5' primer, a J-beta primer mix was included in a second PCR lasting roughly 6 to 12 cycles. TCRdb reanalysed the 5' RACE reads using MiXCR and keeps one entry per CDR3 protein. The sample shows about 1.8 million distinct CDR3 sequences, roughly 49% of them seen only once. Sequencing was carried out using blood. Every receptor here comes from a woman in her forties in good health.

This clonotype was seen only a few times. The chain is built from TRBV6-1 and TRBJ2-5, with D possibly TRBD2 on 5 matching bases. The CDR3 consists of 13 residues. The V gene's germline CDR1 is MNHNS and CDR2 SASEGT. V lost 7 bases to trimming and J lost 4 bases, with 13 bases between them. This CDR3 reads CASIERAGETQYF. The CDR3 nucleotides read TGTGCCAGCATCGAACGGGCGGGAGAGACCCAGTACTTC.

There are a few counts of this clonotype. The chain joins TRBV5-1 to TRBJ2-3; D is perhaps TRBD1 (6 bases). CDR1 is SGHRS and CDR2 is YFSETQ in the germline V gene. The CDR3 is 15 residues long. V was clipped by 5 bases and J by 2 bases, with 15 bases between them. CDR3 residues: CASRQGLAITDTQYF. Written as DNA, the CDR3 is TGCGCCAGCAGGCAGGGGTTGGCAATCACAGATACGCAGTATTTT.

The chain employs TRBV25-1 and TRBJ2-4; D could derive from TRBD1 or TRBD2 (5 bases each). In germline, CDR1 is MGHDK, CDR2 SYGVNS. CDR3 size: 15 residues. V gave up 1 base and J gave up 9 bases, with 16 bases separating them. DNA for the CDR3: TGTGCCAGCAGTGAATCTCGTTTAGGTGGGACCATTCAGTACTTC. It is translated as CASSESRLGGTIQYF.

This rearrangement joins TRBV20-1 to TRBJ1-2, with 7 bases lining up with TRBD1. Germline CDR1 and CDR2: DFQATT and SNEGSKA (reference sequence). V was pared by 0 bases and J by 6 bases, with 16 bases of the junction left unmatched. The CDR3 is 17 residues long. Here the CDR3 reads CSARDRTGNRLVDGYTF. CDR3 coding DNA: TGCAGTGCTAGAGATCGGACAGGAAACCGCTTAGTCGATGGCTACACCTTC.

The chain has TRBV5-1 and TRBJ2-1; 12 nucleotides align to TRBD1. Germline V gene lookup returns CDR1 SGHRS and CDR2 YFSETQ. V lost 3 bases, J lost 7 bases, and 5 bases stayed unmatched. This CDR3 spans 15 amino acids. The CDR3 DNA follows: TGCGCCAGCAGCTCCCGGGACAGGGGGCAGAATGAGCAGTTCTTC. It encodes CASSSRDRGQNEQFF.

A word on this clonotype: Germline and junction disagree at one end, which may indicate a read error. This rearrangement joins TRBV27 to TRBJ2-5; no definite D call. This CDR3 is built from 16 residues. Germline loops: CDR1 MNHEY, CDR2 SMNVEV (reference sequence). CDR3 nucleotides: TGTACCAGCAGTTTAGGCCCCTATACGTACCAAGAGACCCAGTACTTC. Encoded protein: CTSSLGPYTYQETQYF.

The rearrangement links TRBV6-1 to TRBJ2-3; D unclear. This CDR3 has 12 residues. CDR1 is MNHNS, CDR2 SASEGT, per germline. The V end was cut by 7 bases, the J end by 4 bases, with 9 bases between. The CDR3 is CASTLTPDTQYF. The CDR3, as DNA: TGTGCCAGCACCTTAACTCCAGATACGCAGTATTTT.

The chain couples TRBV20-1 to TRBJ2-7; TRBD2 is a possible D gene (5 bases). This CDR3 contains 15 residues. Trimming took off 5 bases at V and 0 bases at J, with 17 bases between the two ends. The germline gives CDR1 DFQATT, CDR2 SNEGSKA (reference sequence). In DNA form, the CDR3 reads TGCAGTGCTCTAACGTTGCGGGCCGGCTCCTACGAGCAGTACTTC. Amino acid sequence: CSALTLRAGSYEQYF.

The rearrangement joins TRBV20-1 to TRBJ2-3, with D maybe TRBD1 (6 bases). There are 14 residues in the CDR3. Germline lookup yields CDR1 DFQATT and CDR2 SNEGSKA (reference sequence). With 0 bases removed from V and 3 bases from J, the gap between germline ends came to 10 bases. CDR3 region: CSARDWTETDTQYF. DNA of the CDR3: TGCAGTGCTAGAGATTGGACAGAAACAGATACGCAGTATTTT.